Listed below are T cell receptor beta chains from one sample, sequenced in a study of blood T cell repertoires in COVID-19. Profiling relied on immunoSEQ multiplex PCR, and the TCRdb table lists in-frame clones only, not all of them. The table records more than 85,000 clones, approximately 80% of them present only once. The sequenced material came from peripheral blood. These receptors all stem from a man aged 55-75 years with acute or convalescent COVID-19. Each CDR3 is given with its conserved first and last residue. The D gene is left open where the match is weak. Rows may omit the clone size; those that give it use once, few, many or a size class.

clone_size,v_call,j_call,d_call,cdr3_nt,cdr3_aa
.,TRBV7-8,TRBJ1-1,.,TGTGCCAGCAGCTTAGGGTTGGGCTTACGGCGAGCTTTCTTT,CASSLGLGLRRAFF
.,TRBV20-1,TRBJ1-1,.,TGCAGTGCTAGTAAGGGGGAGACGAACACTGAAGCTTTCTTT,CSASKGETNTEAFF
.,TRBV4-2,TRBJ1-4,TRBD1,TGTGCCAGCAGCCACGGACAGGCGACTACTAATGAAAAACTGTTTTTT,CASSHGQATTNEKLFF
.,TRBV10-3,TRBJ1-2,.,TGTGCCATCAGTGAACTACATGGCTACACCTTC,CAISELHGYTF
once,TRBV6-5,TRBJ2-2,.,TGTGCCAGCAGTAACCGGGACTCCCGCACCGGGGAGCTGTTTTTT,CASSNRDSRTGELFF
few,TRBV7-9,TRBJ2-2,TRBD2,TGTGCCAGCAGCTCTTCGACTAGCGGGAGCGTAAACACCGGGGAGCTGTTTTTT,CASSSSTSGSVNTGELFF
few,TRBV30,TRBJ1-3,.,TGTGCCTGGACCGGACAGTACGGAAACACCATATATTTT,CAWTGQYGNTIYF
few,TRBV12-3/TRBV12-4,TRBJ1-2,TRBD1,TGTGCCACTCCGGGACAGGGAAAATATGGCTACACCTTC,CATPGQGKYGYTF
.,TRBV30,TRBJ1-5,.,TGTGCCTGGAGTGTGGAAACAGGCGGCAATCAGCCCCAGCATTTT,CAWSVETGGNQPQHF
.,TRBV25-1,TRBJ2-2,TRBD1,TGTGCCAGCAGTGAATACTCGGCAGGGGGCGAACGGGAGCTGTTTTTT,CASSEYSAGGERELFF
few,TRBV7-8,TRBJ1-6,.,TGTGCCAGCAGCTTAGTGGGAGATTCACCCCTCCACTTT,CASSLVGDSPLHF
.,TRBV2,TRBJ1-2,TRBD1,TGTGCCAGCAGGGAACAGGGGTACGGCTACACCTTC,CASREQGYGYTF
.,TRBV10-2,TRBJ1-5,.,TGCGCCAGCAGACGGACGGCGGGAGCGGGACAGCCCCAGCATTTT,CASRRTAGAGQPQHF
.,TRBV3-1/TRBV3-2,TRBJ1-3,.,TGTGCCAGCAGCCGGGGGCGGGGGGGCTCTGGAAACACCATATATTTT,CASSRGRGGSGNTIYF
few,TRBV3-1/TRBV3-2,TRBJ1-4,.,TGTGCCAGCAGCCCCTTGAATGAAAAACTGTTTTTT,CASSPLNEKLFF
once,TRBV4-1,TRBJ2-3,.,TGCGCCAGCAGTCAAATGGGCCATAGCACAGATACGCAGTATTTT,CASSQMGHSTDTQYF
.,TRBV13,TRBJ2-5,TRBD2,TGTGCCAGCAGCAGCAGATCCGGGAGGGAGACCCAGTACTTC,CASSSRSGRETQYF
.,TRBV2,TRBJ1-4,.,TGTGCCAGCAAAACCACAGCCGCAACTAATGAAAAACTGTTTTTT,CASKTTAATNEKLFF
.,TRBV19,TRBJ2-1,TRBD2,TGTGCCAGCGACCCCGGGACTACCTCCTACAATGAGCAGTTCTTC,CASDPGTTSYNEQFF
.,TRBV5-4,TRBJ1-1,TRBD1,TGTGCCAGCAGCCCGGGACAGCTGCGTTCATTAAGCGGCGCTGAAGCTTTCTTT,CASSPGQLRSLSGAEAFF
.,TRBV3-1/TRBV3-2,TRBJ1-3,TRBD1,TGTGCCAGCGGGCGAATCATGACAGGGGGCTATGGAAACACCATATATTTT,CASGRIMTGGYGNTIYF
.,TRBV27,TRBJ2-2,TRBD2,TGTGCCAGCAGTTGGCGGGGGGGCCGCACCGGGGAGCTGTTTTTT,CASSWRGGRTGELFF
few,TRBV27,TRBJ2-3,TRBD1,TGTGCCAGCAGTGCCAATTCCGGGACAGGGGTAATAGATACGCAGTATTTT,CASSANSGTGVIDTQYF
.,TRBV30,TRBJ2-7,TRBD1,TGTGCCTGGAGTCTGACAGGGGTTCTCTTGGGGCAGTACTTC,CAWSLTGVLLGQYF
.,TRBV23-1,TRBJ1-2,TRBD1,TGCGCCAGCAGTCAATCGGGACAGCGCAGAGATGGCTACACCTTC,CASSQSGQRRDGYTF
few,TRBV13,TRBJ2-1,.,TGTGCCAGCAGCCCCTACGGACAGTACAATGAGCAGTTCTTC,CASSPYGQYNEQFF
.,TRBV5-8,TRBJ2-3,.,TGTGCCAGCATCGAGAGGCGGGCGTCTACTAGCACAGATACGCAGTATTTT,CASIERRASTSTDTQYF
.,TRBV5-1,TRBJ2-5,TRBD2,TGCGCTTCCAAAAGGGTAGCGGGGACCCAAGAGACCCAGTACTTC,CASKRVAGTQETQYF
few,TRBV19,TRBJ1-5,TRBD1,TGTGCCAGTAGACGACGACCGGGACAGGGAGAAAGCAATCAGCCCCAGCATTTT,CASRRRPGQGESNQPQHF
.,TRBV5-1,TRBJ2-2,TRBD2,TGCGCCAGCAGCCCAACAGCGGGGGGACCGAACACCGGGGAGCTGTTTTTT,CASSPTAGGPNTGELFF
few,TRBV7-6,TRBJ1-1,TRBD1,TGTGCCAGCAGCCCCCGTACAGGGGGGAACACTGAAGCTTTCTTT,CASSPRTGGNTEAFF
.,TRBV11-3,TRBJ2-1,.,TGTGCCAGCAGCAGGAGGGGGGGAACCTCCTCCTACAATGAGCAGTTCTTC,CASSRRGGTSSYNEQFF
.,TRBV27,TRBJ2-3,TRBD1,TGTGCCAGCACCTCTCCGGGACAGTTCACAGATACGCAGTATTTT,CASTSPGQFTDTQYF
.,TRBV6-5,TRBJ1-1,TRBD1,TGTGCCAGTTTCCGGGACAGGGAACCTTTCTTT,CASFRDREPFF
.,TRBV3-1/TRBV3-2,TRBJ2-1,TRBD2,TGTGCCAGCAGCCAAGAGGGCGGGGGGGCAGCCAATGAGCAGTTCTTC,CASSQEGGGAANEQFF
.,TRBV24-1,TRBJ2-2,TRBD1,TGTGCCACCAGTCGGACAGGGTATAACACCGGGGAGCTGTTTTTT,CATSRTGYNTGELFF
.,TRBV3-1/TRBV3-2,TRBJ2-3,TRBD1,TGTGCCAGCAGCCAATCTGGAAGTACCGGGACAGGGTTTGCAGATACGCAGTATTTT,CASSQSGSTGTGFADTQYF
few,TRBV27,TRBJ2-7,TRBD2,TGTGCCAGCAGACGCGGGGGGCCCTACGAGCAGTACTTC,CASRRGGPYEQYF
.,TRBV5-4,TRBJ2-1,TRBD2,TGTGCCAGCAGAAAAGAGACTAGCGGGAGTGTAAATGAGCAGTTCTTC,CASRKETSGSVNEQFF
.,TRBV30,TRBJ1-1,.,TGTGCCTGGAGTGTACCTTACAGGGAGTTCACTGAAGCTTTCTTT,CAWSVPYREFTEAFF
.,TRBV14,TRBJ1-2,TRBD1,TGTGCCAGCAGCTTCCTGGGACAGGGACCCGTTGGCTACACCTTC,CASSFLGQGPVGYTF
.,TRBV5-1,TRBJ1-4,TRBD1,TGCGCCAGCAGCTGGGGGACAGGGGATAATGAAAAACTGTTTTTT,CASSWGTGDNEKLFF
.,TRBV11-3,TRBJ2-7,TRBD1,TGTGCCAGCAGCCTTAATCAGGGGGCTCCGGGGGAGCAGTACTTC,CASSLNQGAPGEQYF
.,TRBV29-1,TRBJ2-3,.,TGCAGCGTTGCCATAGCGGACATTACGCAGTATTTT,CSVAIADITQYF
.,TRBV27,TRBJ2-1,.,TGTGCCAGCCGGCGGGCCCAGTTGGATGAGCAGTTCTTC,CASRRAQLDEQFF
.,TRBV29-1,TRBJ1-5,.,TGCAGCGTTGGCGGGGGGACGAGCAATCAGCCCCAGCATTTT,CSVGGGTSNQPQHF
.,TRBV27,TRBJ2-1,TRBD1,TGTGCCAGCAGTCCACGGTGGCCGGGACAGGGGGCGAGTGAGCAGTTCTTC,CASSPRWPGQGASEQFF